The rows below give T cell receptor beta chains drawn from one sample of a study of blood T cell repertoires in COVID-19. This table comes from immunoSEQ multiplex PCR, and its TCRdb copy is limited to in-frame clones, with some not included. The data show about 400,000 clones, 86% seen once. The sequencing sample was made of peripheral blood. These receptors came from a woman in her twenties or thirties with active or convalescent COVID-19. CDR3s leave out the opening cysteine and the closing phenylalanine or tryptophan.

CDR3aa: ASSTQQGAILYGYT; v_gene: TRBV19; j_gene: TRBJ1-2
CDR3aa: ASSQGGGGAVKTQY; v_gene: TRBV4-1; j_gene: TRBJ2-5
CDR3aa: ASSQNRGAKTEAF; v_gene: TRBV4-1; j_gene: TRBJ1-1
CDR3aa: ASSQAGGSTGELF; v_gene: TRBV3-1/TRBV3-2; j_gene: TRBJ2-2
CDR3aa: ASSSRGLRAGPANTGELF; v_gene: TRBV7-7; j_gene: TRBJ2-2
CDR3aa: ASSRFPSGANVLT; v_gene: TRBV6-5; j_gene: TRBJ2-6
CDR3aa: ASTDTGVNTEAF; v_gene: TRBV6-5; j_gene: TRBJ1-1
CDR3aa: ASSQFTEAF; v_gene: TRBV12-3/TRBV12-4; j_gene: TRBJ1-1
CDR3aa: ASSLRENQPQH; v_gene: TRBV12-3/TRBV12-4; j_gene: TRBJ1-5
CDR3aa: ASSLEGQINQPQH; v_gene: TRBV5-1; j_gene: TRBJ1-5
CDR3aa: ASSYLIREGLYNEQF; v_gene: TRBV6-2/TRBV6-3; j_gene: TRBJ2-1
CDR3aa: AWSGRNEAF; v_gene: TRBV30; j_gene: TRBJ1-1
CDR3aa: ASSYREHGWNEQF; v_gene: TRBV5-6; j_gene: TRBJ2-1
CDR3aa: ASDARDTDTEAF; v_gene: TRBV10-2; j_gene: TRBJ1-1
CDR3aa: ASSLGQGSTPQH; v_gene: TRBV27; j_gene: TRBJ1-5
CDR3aa: ASSGWTGGGTEAF; v_gene: TRBV5-6; j_gene: TRBJ1-1
CDR3aa: SASRGQGVTDTQY; v_gene: TRBV20-1; j_gene: TRBJ2-3
CDR3aa: ASSSAGGNEQF; v_gene: TRBV5-4; j_gene: TRBJ2-1
CDR3aa: ASSPTNGLAGVSEF; v_gene: TRBV18; j_gene: TRBJ2-1
CDR3aa: ASSLSRAFGYGYT; v_gene: TRBV27; j_gene: TRBJ1-2
CDR3aa: ASSETGGRGYGYT; v_gene: TRBV2; j_gene: TRBJ1-2
CDR3aa: ASSSSGGAHNEQF; v_gene: TRBV27; j_gene: TRBJ2-1
CDR3aa: ASSKAAVFYGYT; v_gene: TRBV21-1; j_gene: TRBJ1-2
CDR3aa: ASSLTSFNEQF; v_gene: TRBV5-1; j_gene: TRBJ2-1
CDR3aa: ASWGTGGYEQY; v_gene: TRBV5-1; j_gene: TRBJ2-7
CDR3aa: ASSQALGQGIMNTEAF; v_gene: TRBV4-1; j_gene: TRBJ1-1
CDR3aa: ASSLSPGRTEAF; v_gene: TRBV27; j_gene: TRBJ1-1
CDR3aa: SAQGGSGYT; v_gene: TRBV20-1; j_gene: TRBJ1-2
CDR3aa: ASSQDWTFSYEQY; v_gene: TRBV4-1; j_gene: TRBJ2-7
CDR3aa: ASSTGQLNYGYT; v_gene: TRBV5-1; j_gene: TRBJ1-2
CDR3aa: ASITGLAGGLETQY; v_gene: TRBV5-1; j_gene: TRBJ2-5
CDR3aa: ASSIPRQDTEAF; v_gene: TRBV19; j_gene: TRBJ1-1
CDR3aa: ASSYRDLQF; v_gene: TRBV6-2/TRBV6-3; j_gene: TRBJ2-1
CDR3aa: ASSSHRVGPGANVLT; v_gene: TRBV19; j_gene: TRBJ2-6
CDR3aa: ASSLALTSGSYEQY; v_gene: TRBV5-5; j_gene: TRBJ2-7